This passage covers 4 T cell receptor beta chains from one sample sequenced in a study of T cells in Graves' hyperthyroidism and ophthalmopathy (dated by TCRdb to the late 2010s). Libraries came from multiplex PCR. TCRdb shows the sequencer as Illumina HiSeq 2000. The TCR beta CDR3 regions were amplified from the RNA transcripts. For the first round of RT-PCR on the TCR CDR3, the HTBI primer set was used together with the Qiagen OneStep RT-PCR kit. TCRdb trimmed the raw reads at Q25, called clones with MiXCR and kept productive beta chains. Each entry merges the rows of one CDR3 protein and shows their most common DNA and genes. The sample table records hundreds of thousands of distinct CDR3 sequences; 20% to 25% of these occur just once. The ten biggest clones cover around 65% of the sample. The sequenced sample consisted of blood. These receptors were taken from a man aged 25-45 years with Graves' ophthalmopathy.

This clonotype has only a few counts. The gene calls are TRBV28 and TRBJ2-1, with no clear D. Germline assignment: CDR1 MDHEN and CDR2 SYDVKM. V dropped 2 bases and J dropped 8 bases, with 16 bases sitting between them. This CDR3 has 15 amino acids. CDR3 sequence reads: CASSLRPQPLHEQFF. The CDR3 DNA reads as TGTGCCAGCAGTTTACGACCCCAGCCCCTCCATGAGCAGTTCTTC.

The V call is TRBV6-4, the J call TRBJ2-3, with 11 bases matching TRBD2. Germline V gene sequence: CDR1 MRHNA, CDR2 SNTAGT. With V trimmed by 3 bases and J by 10 bases, 6 bases remained unmatched. This CDR3 contains 14 residues. CDR3 DNA: TGTGCCAGCAGTGAAAGTAGCGGGAGGGCCTCGCAGTATTTT. This translates into CASSESSGRASQYF.

The rearrangement uses TRBV30 and TRBJ2-7; 9 positions match TRBD2. Looked up from germline, CDR1 is GTSNPN and CDR2 is SVGIG (reference sequence). The CDR3 consists of 17 residues. V lost 7 bases, J lost 6 bases, and 22 bases stayed unmatched. This chain's CDR3 is CALRGVAGDTSFREQYF. CDR3 DNA sequence: TGTGCCTTAAGAGGGGTAGCGGGGGACACCTCCTTTCGCGAGCAGTACTTC.

This clonotype was seen many times. This chain joins TRBV7-8 and TRBJ2-1; TRBD2 matches at 11 bases. The CDR3 has 15 amino acids. The J segment lost 4 bases and the V segment lost 5 bases, leaving 4 bases of the junction unmatched. Germline CDR1 and CDR2: SGHVS and FQNEAQ. As DNA, the CDR3 is TGTGCCAGCAGCCCGACTAGCGGGAAATACAATGAGCAGTTCTTC. Translated, it gives CASSPTSGKYNEQFF.